This T cell receptor (beta chain) appears in the sequencing data of a study of human T cells and chemical hapten exposure. MiXCR, run by TCRdb on the RACE reads, gives a single entry per CDR3 protein. The sample holds around 130,000 distinct CDR3 sequences, about 11% seen once. A few counts support this clonotype. The time point here: patch test 3, about 24 weeks after DPC sensitization. Regarding treatment: therapeutic diphenylcyclopropenone sensitization with weekly scalp DPC. Sample donors consisted of patients with alopecia, aged 18 to 70 years, who were suitable for DPC. V lost 0 bases to trimming and J lost 0 bases; unmatched junction nucleotides: 2. The CDR3 spans 15 residues. Per germline, CDR1 MNHNY and CDR2 SVGAGI (reference sequence).

This clonotype was obtained from a woman in her 50s with alopecia areata. Some clones in this sample may be carry-over from other donors' samples. This material consisted of whole blood, taken in connection with sensitization to the hapten diphenylcyclopropenone (DPC). The chain links TRBV6-6 to TRBJ2-7; 7 bases line up with TRBD2. CDR3 region: CASSYSGGSSYEQYF. CDR3 coding DNA: TGTGCCAGCAGTTACTCGGGCGGGAGCTCCTACGAGCAGTACTTC.